The T cell receptor beta chain under discussion was sequenced for a study of tumor and adjacent non-tumor tissue in lung cancer. Points from the study as a whole: Tumor TCR diversity, when higher, was linked to shorter survival. Top 100 clones took a larger repertoire share in normal lung. Significantly higher TCR diversity was found in tumor than normal lung.

No cell sorting was done before RNA was extracted from the tissue. This non-tumor lung sample came from over 3 cm beyond the tumor edge. Newly diagnosed lung cancer patients had thoracic surgery in China, August–late 2014, without prior chemotherapy. Comments on this clonotype: Its antigen is currently unknown.

The V end was cut by 9 bases, the J end by 5 bases, with 16 bases between. The CDR3 covers 13 residues. The library came from three nested PCR rounds adapted from ARM-PCR protocols. TCRdb analysed the multiplex PCR reads with MiXCR anew, one entry per CDR3 protein. This sample yields approximately 77,000 distinct CDR3 sequences, of which 70% to 90% are seen a single time; 51% belongs to the top ten. The rearrangement links TRBV12-3 or TRBV12-4 to TRBJ1-1, with a possible D match to TRBD1 (6 bases). Sequencing was performed on distant non-tumor lung tissue. This TCR was sampled from a man in his fifties or sixties with non-small cell lung cancer. The CDR3 loop reads CASSQGTKTEAFF. The CDR3 region has the DNA TGTGCCAGTAGTCAGGGGACGAAGACTGAAGCTTTCTTT.